The rows below give T cell receptor beta chains drawn from one sample of a study of CD4 T cells in relation to SARS-CoV-2 and coronaviruses. Produced via immunoSEQ multiplex PCR; TCRdb's table is partial and in-frame only. The data show 12,000 or so clones, with roughly 71% seen just once and 6.5% to 9.5% held by the top ten. These receptors lack a known antigen. Sequencing input: CD4+ T cells from PBMCs, cultured in vitro. These receptors originate from a human donor in good health. CDR3s include the opening cysteine and the closing phenylalanine or tryptophan. D genes are given only for firm matches. A row's size may be missing; if present it is once, few, many or a size class.

j_call,v_call,clone_size,d_call,cdr3_aa,cdr3_nt
TRBJ1-1,TRBV9,once,TRBD1,CASSVGGDRVGTEAFF,TGTGCCAGCAGCGTAGGAGGGGACAGGGTTGGCACTGAAGCTTTCTTT
TRBJ1-2,TRBV21-1,NA,NA,CASSKGSWTPQNYGYTF,TGTGCCAGCAGCAAAGGGAGTTGGACACCCCAGAACTATGGCTACACCTTC
TRBJ1-2,TRBV15,NA,NA,CATSRDGGRAGYGYTF,TGTGCCACCAGCAGAGATGGGGGCAGGGCAGGGTATGGCTACACCTTC
TRBJ1-1,TRBV5-1,NA,TRBD1,CASSFSGTEGTEAFF,TGCGCCAGCAGCTTTTCCGGGACAGAGGGCACTGAAGCTTTCTTT
TRBJ1-2,TRBV3-1/TRBV3-2,few,TRBD1,CASSPLSGTVYF,TGTGCCAGCAGCCCCCTAAGCGGGACAGTTTACTTC
TRBJ2-1,TRBV18,NA,TRBD2,CASSPPGLASRNEQFF,TGTGCCAGCTCACCACCGGGACTAGCAAGTCGAAATGAGCAGTTCTTC
TRBJ1-2,TRBV5-1,NA,NA,CASNRDPGLNYGYTF,TGCGCCAGCAACCGAGATCCGGGGCTTAACTATGGCTACACCTTC
TRBJ2-2,TRBV5-1,NA,NA,CASSLAPGKVGELFF,TGCGCCAGCAGCTTGGCTCCAGGGAAAGTCGGGGAGCTGTTTTTT
TRBJ2-7,TRBV2,few,NA,CASSKQGGLYEQYF,TGTGCCAGCAGCAAACAGGGGGGGCTCTACGAGCAGTACTTC
TRBJ2-5,TRBV9,NA,NA,CAMPVGETQYF,TGTGCTATGCCTGTGGGAGAGACCCAGTACTTC
TRBJ1-1,TRBV5-1,NA,NA,CASSLEGNANTEAFF,TGCGCCAGCAGCTTGGAGGGGAACGCAAACACTGAAGCTTTCTTT
TRBJ1-5,TRBV10-3,NA,TRBD1,CAIRGTGDWDQPQHF,TGTGCCATCAGAGGGACAGGGGATTGGGATCAGCCCCAGCATTTT
TRBJ1-2,TRBV28,NA,NA,CASSGTGGIYGYTF,TGTGCCAGCAGTGGGACGGGAGGGATTTATGGCTACACCTTC
TRBJ2-3,TRBV19,NA,NA,CASSIDGGRIADTQYF,TGTGCCAGTAGTATAGATGGTGGGAGAATCGCAGATACGCAGTATTTT
TRBJ2-1,TRBV7-3,few,TRBD2,CASSSLPGLAGVNEQFF,TGTGCCAGCAGCTCGCTACCGGGACTAGCGGGAGTCAATGAGCAGTTCTTC
TRBJ2-7,TRBV27,few,NA,CASSAERRGQTYEQYF,TGTGCCAGCTCGGCAGAACGACGGGGACAAACCTACGAGCAGTACTTC
TRBJ2-2,TRBV21-1,NA,NA,CASSKPQARGSATGELFF,TGTGCCAGCAGCAAACCACAAGCACGGGGCTCGGCCACCGGGGAGCTGTTTTTT
TRBJ2-5,TRBV15,NA,NA,CATSRVYSLTQETQYF,TGTGCCACCAGCAGAGTATATTCGTTAACCCAAGAGACCCAGTACTTC
TRBJ2-7,TRBV5-1,few,NA,CASSFVGGKAAYEQYF,TGCGCCAGCAGCTTCGTAGGGGGAAAAGCGGCCTACGAGCAGTACTTC
TRBJ2-5,TRBV20-1,NA,TRBD1,CSASVPWGRGQETQYF,TGCAGTGCTAGTGTTCCGTGGGGCAGGGGGCAAGAGACCCAGTACTTC
TRBJ2-1,TRBV4-1,NA,NA,CASSQGSRAYNEQFF,TGCGCCAGCAGCCAAGGTTCTCGCGCTTACAATGAGCAGTTCTTC
TRBJ2-7,TRBV7-2,NA,NA,CASSLGLAFREQYF,TGTGCCAGCAGCTTAGGGTTGGCGTTTCGGGAGCAGTACTTC
TRBJ2-7,TRBV4-1,few,TRBD2,CASSQGTSGSRGRFEQYF,TGCGCCAGCAGCCAAGGGACTAGCGGGAGCCGGGGGAGATTCGAGCAGTACTTC
TRBJ2-2,TRBV24-1,NA,TRBD1,CATSDPGQTTGELFF,TGTGCCACCAGTGACCCGGGACAGACTACCGGGGAGCTGTTTTTT
TRBJ2-7,TRBV5-5,once,NA,CASSLRWTVLDEQYF,TGTGCCAGCAGCTTGCGTTGGACAGTCTTAGACGAGCAGTACTTC
TRBJ1-3,TRBV28,NA,TRBD1,CASTPGQAGNTIYF,TGTGCCAGCACCCCGGGACAGGCTGGAAACACCATATATTTT
TRBJ1-3,TRBV28,NA,NA,CASTTGYSGNTIYF,TGTGCCAGCACCACAGGCTACTCTGGAAACACCATATATTTT
TRBJ2-3,TRBV2,NA,TRBD1,CASSRTGRVFSTDTQYF,TGTGCCAGCAGTAGGACAGGGCGCGTATTCAGCACAGATACGCAGTATTTT
TRBJ2-7,TRBV3-1/TRBV3-2,NA,TRBD2,CASSQTAGDSYEQYF,TGTGCCAGCAGCCAAACAGCGGGAGACTCCTACGAGCAGTACTTC
TRBJ2-2,TRBV10-3,once,NA,CAIGRGSGELFF,TGTGCCATCGGCAGGGGTTCCGGGGAGCTGTTTTTT
TRBJ2-5,TRBV3-1/TRBV3-2,NA,NA,CASTRAQYQETQYF,TGTGCCAGCACGCGAGCGCAATATCAAGAGACCCAGTACTTC
TRBJ1-5,TRBV14,NA,NA,CASSQGLLGGPNQPQHF,TGTGCCAGCAGCCAAGGCCTCTTGGGGGGCCCCAATCAGCCCCAGCATTTT
TRBJ2-1,TRBV25-1,once,TRBD2,CASSESSSGSNEQFF,TGTGCCAGCAGTGAATCTTCTAGCGGGAGCAATGAGCAGTTCTTC
TRBJ2-7,TRBV5-4,few,NA,CASSLDLVSRYEQYF,TGTGCCAGCAGCTTGGACCTTGTTAGTCGCTACGAGCAGTACTTC
TRBJ1-2,TRBV5-4,medium-sized,NA,CASSELKQGLGYTF,TGTGCCAGCAGCGAACTTAAACAGGGTCTTGGCTACACCTTC
TRBJ2-1,TRBV15,few,NA,CATGASNYNEQFF,TGTGCCACCGGGGCGTCGAACTACAATGAGCAGTTCTTC
TRBJ2-5,TRBV5-1,NA,TRBD1,CASRQGTQETQYF,TGCGCCAGCAGACAGGGGACACAAGAGACCCAGTACTTC
TRBJ1-2,TRBV20-1,NA,TRBD1,CSAPDRTGYTF,TGCAGTGCTCCGGACAGGACGGGCTACACCTTC
TRBJ2-7,TRBV6-6,few,NA,CASRMETRGIEQYF,TGTGCCAGCAGAATGGAGACTAGGGGCATCGAGCAGTACTTC
TRBJ2-5,TRBV7-2,NA,TRBD2,CASSQTSGGKETQYF,TGTGCCAGCAGTCAAACTAGCGGGGGGAAAGAGACCCAGTACTTC
TRBJ1-1,TRBV5-1,NA,NA,CASSSGTPTSEAFF,TGCGCCAGCAGCTCCGGGACGCCTACATCTGAAGCTTTCTTT